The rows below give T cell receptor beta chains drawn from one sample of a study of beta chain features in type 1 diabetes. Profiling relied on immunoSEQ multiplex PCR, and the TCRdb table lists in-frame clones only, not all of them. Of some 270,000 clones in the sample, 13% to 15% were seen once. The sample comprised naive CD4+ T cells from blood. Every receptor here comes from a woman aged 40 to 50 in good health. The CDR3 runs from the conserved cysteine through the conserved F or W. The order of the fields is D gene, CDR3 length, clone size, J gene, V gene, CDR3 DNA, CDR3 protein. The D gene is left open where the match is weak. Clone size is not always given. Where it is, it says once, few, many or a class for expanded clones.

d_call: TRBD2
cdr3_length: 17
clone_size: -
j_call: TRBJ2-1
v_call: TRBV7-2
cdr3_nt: TGTGCCAGCAGCTTTGGCTTAACTAGCGGGGGGGCAGGTGAGCAGTTCTTC
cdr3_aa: CASSFGLTSGGAGEQFF

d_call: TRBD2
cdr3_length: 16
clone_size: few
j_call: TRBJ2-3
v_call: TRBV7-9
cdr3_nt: TGTGCCAGCAACGACGCTAGCGGGGGGCGCACAGATACGCAGTATTTT
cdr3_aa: CASNDASGGRTDTQYF

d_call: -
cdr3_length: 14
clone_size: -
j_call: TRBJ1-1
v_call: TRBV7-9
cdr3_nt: TGTGCCAGCAGCCCGCAGGGGTTTGGAACTGAAGCTTTCTTT
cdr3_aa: CASSPQGFGTEAFF

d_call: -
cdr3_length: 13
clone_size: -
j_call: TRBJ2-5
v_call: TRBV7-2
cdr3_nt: TGTGCCAGCAGCCGATCATTAGAAGAGACCCAGTACTTC
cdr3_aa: CASSRSLEETQYF

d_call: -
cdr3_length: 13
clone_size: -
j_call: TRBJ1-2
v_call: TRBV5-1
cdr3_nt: TGCGCCAGCAGCTGGGGGGTTGGCTATGGCTACACCTTC
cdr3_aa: CASSWGVGYGYTF

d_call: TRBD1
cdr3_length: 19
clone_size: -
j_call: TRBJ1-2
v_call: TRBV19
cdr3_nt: TGTGCCAGTACCGATTTACCGGGACAGGGGCTCGTGGCTAACTATGGCTACACCTTC
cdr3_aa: CASTDLPGQGLVANYGYTF

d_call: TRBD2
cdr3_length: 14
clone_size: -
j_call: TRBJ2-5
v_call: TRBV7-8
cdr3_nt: TGTGCCAGCAGCCAGAGCGGGGGGGGAGAGACCCAGTACTTC
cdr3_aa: CASSQSGGGETQYF

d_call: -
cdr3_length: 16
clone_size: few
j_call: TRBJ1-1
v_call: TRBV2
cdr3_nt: TGTGCCAGCAGTTTAAGACAGGCCCCGTCGAACACTGAAGCTTTCTTT
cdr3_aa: CASSLRQAPSNTEAFF

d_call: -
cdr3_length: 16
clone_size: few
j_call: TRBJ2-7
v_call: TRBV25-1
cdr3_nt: TGTGCCAGCAGTGAATTACCGGTCCTTTCTTCCTACGAGCAGTACTTC
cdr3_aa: CASSELPVLSSYEQYF

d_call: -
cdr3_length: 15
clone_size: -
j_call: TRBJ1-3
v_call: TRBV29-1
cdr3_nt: TGCAGCGTTGAAGATCGCAGGGGCTCTGGAAACACCATATATTTT
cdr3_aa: CSVEDRRGSGNTIYF

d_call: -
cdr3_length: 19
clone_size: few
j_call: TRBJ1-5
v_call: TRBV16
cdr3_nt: TGTGCCAGCAGCCAATTCTTACAGGGATTAGGCAGCAAGAATCAGCCCCAGCATTTT
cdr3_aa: CASSQFLQGLGSKNQPQHF

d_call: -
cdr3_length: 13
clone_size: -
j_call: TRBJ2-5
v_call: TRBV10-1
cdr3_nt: TGCGCCAGCAGTGAACTAGGCCAAGAGACCCAGTACTTC
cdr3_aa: CASSELGQETQYF

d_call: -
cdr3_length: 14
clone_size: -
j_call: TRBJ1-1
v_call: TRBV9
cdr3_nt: TGTGCCAGCAGCGCCCGCGAGGGTACAGCTGAAGCTTTCTTT
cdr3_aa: CASSAREGTAEAFF

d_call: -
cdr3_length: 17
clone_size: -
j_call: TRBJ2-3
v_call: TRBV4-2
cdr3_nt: TGTGCCAGCAGCCAAGGGGAACGGGGGCGGGGGTCAGATACGCAGTATTTT
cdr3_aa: CASSQGERGRGSDTQYF

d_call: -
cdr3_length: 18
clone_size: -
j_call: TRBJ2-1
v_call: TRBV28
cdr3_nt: TGTGCCAGTCCCCGGGACAGGGGATCTAGCGGGGCCAACAATGAGCAGTTCTTC
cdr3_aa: CASPRDRGSSGANNEQFF

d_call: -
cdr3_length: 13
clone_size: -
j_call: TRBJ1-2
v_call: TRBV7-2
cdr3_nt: TGTGCCAGCAGCTTAGCCGGTTCCTATGGCTACACCTTC
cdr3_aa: CASSLAGSYGYTF

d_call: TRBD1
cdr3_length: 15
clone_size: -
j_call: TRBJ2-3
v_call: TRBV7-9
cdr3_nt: TGTGCCAGCAGCACGGACAGGGAGGCGACAGATACGCAGTATTTT
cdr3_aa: CASSTDREATDTQYF

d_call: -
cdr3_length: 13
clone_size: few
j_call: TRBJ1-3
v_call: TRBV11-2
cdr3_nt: TGTGCCAGCAGCTTTGACGGAGGGAACACCATATATTTT
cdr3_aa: CASSFDGGNTIYF

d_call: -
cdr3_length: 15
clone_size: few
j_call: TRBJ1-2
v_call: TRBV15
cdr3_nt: TGTGCCACCAGCAGAGATCCGGGGTCGGGGTATGGCTACACCTTC
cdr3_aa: CATSRDPGSGYGYTF

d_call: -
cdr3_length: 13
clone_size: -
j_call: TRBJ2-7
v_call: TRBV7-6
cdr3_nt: TGTGCCAGCAGCTTCCATGGTGGCAACGAGCAGTACTTC
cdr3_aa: CASSFHGGNEQYF

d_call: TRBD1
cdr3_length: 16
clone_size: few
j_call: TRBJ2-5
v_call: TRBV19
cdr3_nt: TGTGCCAGTCGGGCGGGATGGACAGGGGGCCAAGAGACCCAGTACTTC
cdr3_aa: CASRAGWTGGQETQYF

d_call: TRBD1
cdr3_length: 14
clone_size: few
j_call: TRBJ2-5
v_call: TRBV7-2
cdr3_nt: TGTGCCAGCAGCCCCGACAGGGGGTGGGAGACCCAGTACTTC
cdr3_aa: CASSPDRGWETQYF

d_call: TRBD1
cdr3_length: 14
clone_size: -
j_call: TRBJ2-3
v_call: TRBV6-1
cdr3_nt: TGTGCCACGACCCGGGACAGGGGCGCAGATACGCAGTATTTT
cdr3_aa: CATTRDRGADTQYF

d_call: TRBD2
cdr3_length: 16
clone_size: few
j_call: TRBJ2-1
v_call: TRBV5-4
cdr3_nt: TGTGCCAGCAGCTTGGCGGGGGGTGCCTCCTACAATGAGCAGTTCTTC
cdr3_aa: CASSLAGGASYNEQFF

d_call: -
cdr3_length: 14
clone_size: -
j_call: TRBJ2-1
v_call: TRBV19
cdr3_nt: TGTGCCAGTAGTACTTCCCTAATCACGTCTGAGCAGTTCTTC
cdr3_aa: CASSTSLITSEQFF

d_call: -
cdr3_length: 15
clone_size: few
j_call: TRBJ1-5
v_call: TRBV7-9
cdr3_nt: TGTGCCAGCAGCTATAAAGCTCCAATAGATCAGCCCCAGCATTTT
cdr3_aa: CASSYKAPIDQPQHF

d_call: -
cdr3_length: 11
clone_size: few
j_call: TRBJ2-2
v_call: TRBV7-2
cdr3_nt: TGTGCCAGCAGCTTCCACGGGGAGCTGTTTTTT
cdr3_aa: CASSFHGELFF